This TCR beta chain was obtained from a study of T cells in Graves' hyperthyroidism and ophthalmopathy. Template material for amplifying TCR beta CDR3 regions consisted of RNA transcripts. A set of HTBI primers served as the primers for a first-round RT-PCR of the TCR CDR3. TCRdb analysed the multiplex PCR reads with MiXCR anew, one entry per CDR3 protein. Here the sample spans 490,000 or so distinct CDR3 sequences, around a fifth being singletons. Ophthalmopathy patients all had a Clinical Activity Score of at least 3, a NOSPECS grade of at least 4 and disease under 3 months old. Clinicians diagnosed patients from clinical symptoms, serum thyroxine and TRAb, thyroid ultrasound and orbital computed tomography. This CDR3 comprises 16 residues. V was pared by 4 bases and J by 0 bases, with 12 bases between. CDR1 is LGHDT and CDR2 is YNNKEL in the germline V gene (reference sequence).

V usage is TRBV3-1 and J usage is TRBJ1-4; D might be TRBD1 (5 bases). Sequenced material: blood. This receptor was identified in a woman in her seventies with Graves' ophthalmopathy. CDR3 in amino acids: CASSPGEGATNEKLFF. The CDR3 nucleotides are TGTGCCAGCAGCCCTGGGGAAGGGGCAACTAATGAAAAACTGTTTTTT.